The 24 T cell receptor beta chains given below trace back to one sample, sequenced in a study of technical replicates of blood from a few donors. Measured with immunoSEQ multiplex PCR; TCRdb has only the in-frame clones, and not every one. This table has about 91,000 clones, around 93% appearing once. The sample taken for sequencing was T cells isolated from PBMCs. The receptors were sampled from a human donor in good health.

This sequence joins TRBV6-6 and TRBJ1-3; possibly TRBD1 for D (5 bases). Deletions cut 6 bases from V and 2 bases from J, with 11 bases between. Per germline, CDR1 MNHNY and CDR2 SVGAGI (reference sequence). This CDR3 contains 14 residues. The chain's CDR3 is CASSLGTPGNTIYF. The CDR3 DNA sequence: TGTGCCAGCAGCCTCGGGACTCCTGGAAACACCATATATTTT.

The sample holds one count of this clone. The rearrangement joins TRBV30 to TRBJ2-1, with TRBD2 identical over 7 bases. CDR3 length: 13 residues. The ends lost 0 bases at V and 12 bases at J; junction bases unmatched: 8. Germline-derived CDR1 and CDR2 are GTSNPN and SVGIG (reference sequence). CDR3 region: CAWSVTSTFGQFF. As DNA, the CDR3 is TGTGCCTGGAGTGTGACTAGCACTTTTGGGCAGTTCTTC.

This chain uses TRBV14 with TRBJ1-1; a possible D gene is TRBD1 (6 bases). The germline V gene has CDR1 SGHDN and CDR2 FVKESK. Trimming removed 1 base at V and 5 bases at J, with 11 bases between. The CDR3 spans 14 residues. This CDR3 is CASSQVGGRTEAFF. The CDR3 bases are TGTGCCAGCAGCCAAGTTGGGGGCAGAACTGAAGCTTTCTTT.

The rearrangement joins TRBV10-1 to TRBJ2-5; TRBD1 is a possible D gene (6 bases). The CDR3 runs 14 residues. The V end lost 0 bases, the J end lost 1 base, and 6 bases lay between the germline ends. Germline-derived CDR1 and CDR2 are WNHNN and SYGVQD (reference sequence). DNA for the CDR3: TGCGCCAGCAGTGAGTCGGGGGCCCAAGAGACCCAGTACTTC. It is translated as CASSESGAQETQYF.

This clone was detected only a few times. CDR3 loop: CASSMDTGVQGLNTEAFF. In DNA form, the CDR3 reads TGTGCCAGTAGTATGGACACAGGAGTACAAGGTCTGAACACTGAAGCTTTCTTT. J is TRBJ1-1 and V is TRBV19, with a possible D match to TRBD1 (5 bases). Between the trimmed V and J ends, which lost 3 bases and 0 bases, there was a span of 20 bases. Germline V gives CDR1 LNHDA, CDR2 SQIVND (reference sequence). The CDR3 length is 18 residues.

The chain combines TRBV11-2 with TRBJ1-3, with a tentative D call TRBD1 (5 bases). The CDR3 is 12 amino acids. Between the trimmed V and J ends, which lost 8 bases and 4 bases, there was a span of 9 bases. Per germline, CDR1 SGHAT and CDR2 FQNNGV. The CDR3 loop is CASAREGNTIYF. CDR3 in DNA: TGTGCCAGCGCCAGGGAAGGAAACACCATATATTTT. Looking up the rest from reference TRBV11-2 and TRBJ1-3 gives the full variable domain: EAGVAQSPRYKIIEKRQSVAFWCNPISGHATLYWYQQILGQGPKLLIQFQNNGVVDDSQLPKDRFSAERLKGVDSTLKIQPAKLEDSAVYLCASAREGNTIYFGEGSWLTVV.

V and J are TRBV7-6 and TRBJ1-4; D unresolved. The CDR3 length is 16 residues. Deletions cut 5 bases from V and 4 bases from J, with 17 bases between. Per germline, CDR1 SGHVS and CDR2 FNYEAQ. This CDR3 reads CASSPELSLINEKLFF. In DNA form, the CDR3 reads TGTGCCAGCAGCCCTGAGTTGAGTCTAATTAATGAAAAACTGTTTTTT.

This clone was counted between two and nine times. CDR3 in amino acids: CASSHPGGYTEAFF. The CDR3 DNA is TGTGCCAGCAGCCACCCAGGGGGGTATACTGAAGCTTTCTTT. This sequence joins TRBV4-2 and TRBJ1-1; 7 bases fit TRBD1. From germline, CDR1 is LGHNA and CDR2 YNFKEQ. The CDR3 loop spans 14 amino acids. The junction had 6 bases not matched to a gene; V was cut back by 3 bases and J by 5 bases.

The chain uses TRBV11-2 and TRBJ2-7; 8 bases agree with TRBD2. The CDR3 covers 17 residues. Trimming removed 2 bases from V and 3 bases from J; junction bases left unmatched: 12. Per the germline V gene, CDR1 is SGHAT and CDR2 is FQNNGV. The CDR3 spells CASSLFYASGHNYEQYF. In DNA, the CDR3 is TGTGCCAGCAGCTTATTCTATGCTAGCGGGCATAACTACGAGCAGTACTTC.

The chain uses TRBV6-5 and TRBJ2-1, with D perhaps matching TRBD2 (5 bases). Germline CDR1 MNHEY, CDR2 SVGAGI. Trimming shortened V by 8 bases and J by 8 bases, and 16 bases separated the two germline ends. This CDR3 contains 13 residues. The CDR3 nucleotides read TGTGCCAGCCTTCCCCCCGCGCGGGATGAGCAGTTCTTC. Translating gives CASLPPARDEQFF.

This sequence joins TRBV13 and TRBJ1-2; a possible D gene is TRBD1 (6 bases). CDR3 length: 18 amino acids. Deletions cut 3 bases from V and 2 bases from J, with 22 bases between. The germline V gene encodes CDR1 PRHDT and CDR2 FYEKMQ (reference sequence). CDR3 loop: CASSLQSPWGQGNYGYTF. The CDR3 DNA sequence: TGTGCCAGCAGCTTGCAGTCTCCGTGGGGGCAGGGAAACTATGGCTACACCTTC.

Only one count was recorded for this clone. The V and J genes are TRBV10-1 and TRBJ2-1; 8 nucleotides agree with TRBD1. The junction had 5 bases not matched to a gene; V was cut back by 3 bases and J by 4 bases. CDR3 length equals 15 residues. Per the germline V gene, CDR1 is WNHNN and CDR2 is SYGVQD (reference sequence). CDR3 loop: CASSEGQGIYNEQFF. The CDR3 DNA follows: TGCGCCAGCAGTGAAGGACAGGGAATATACAATGAGCAGTTCTTC.

This clone was picked up one time. The rearrangement links TRBV2 to TRBJ1-3, with D unresolved. Germline loops: CDR1 SNHLY, CDR2 FYNNEI. There are 15 residues in the CDR3. The V and J ends lost 2 bases and 7 bases respectively, with 15 bases between them. CDR3 loop: CASSETLVFFNTIYF. The CDR3 nucleotides are TGTGCCAGCAGTGAAACTCTGGTTTTTTTCAACACCATATATTTT.

The V gene is TRBV5-4, the J gene TRBJ2-3; maybe TRBD1 (6 bases). This CDR3 is 15 amino acids long. Looked up from germline, CDR1 is SGHNT and CDR2 is YYREEE (reference sequence). Trimming took off 6 bases at V and 5 bases at J, with 19 bases between the two ends. The CDR3 bases are TGTGCCAGCAATATTGAGGGGGTGCAGGGAGATACGCAGTATTTT. It codes for CASNIEGVQGDTQYF.

At least ten counts were recorded for this clone. This sequence joins TRBV2 and TRBJ2-1; 7 bases fit TRBD2. CDR3 length: 12 residues. The junction had 6 bases not matched to a gene; V was cut back by 5 bases and J by 11 bases. The germline V gene encodes CDR1 SNHLY and CDR2 FYNNEI. CDR3 DNA sequence: TGTGCCAGCAGTCCTCCGGGGGGAAAGCAGTTCTTC. It specifies CASSPPGGKQFF.

DNA of the CDR3: TGCAGCGTTGTTTCTGCTGAACTAGCGGGGGCGCCTGGGGGATTCTTC. This encodes CSVVSAELAGAPGGFF. The chain uses TRBV29-1 and TRBJ2-1; TRBD2 matches at 11 bases. This CDR3 comprises 16 residues. The V gene end was trimmed by 4 bases and the J gene end by 16 bases; junction bases not matched to a gene: 21. Germline CDR1 and CDR2: SQVTM and ANQGSEA.

The count of this clone is one. This chain joins TRBV18 and TRBJ1-1; D is unclear. Germline-derived CDR1 and CDR2 are KGHSH and LQKENI. Trimming cost V 2 bases and J 1 base, with 11 bases left between them. CDR3 length: 15 residues. The CDR3 DNA follows: TGTGCCAGCTCACCAACAACAGATAGGAACACTGAAGCTTTCTTT. Protein product: CASSPTTDRNTEAFF.

The chain has TRBV4-2 and TRBJ1-1; D is uncertain. The CDR3 sequence is 17 residues long. V lost 0 bases and J lost 0, with 14 bases in between. Germline CDR1 and CDR2: LGHNA and YNFKEQ. Here the CDR3 reads CASSQDPPGRVNTEAFF. The CDR3 region has the DNA TGTGCCAGCAGCCAAGATCCCCCAGGTCGTGTGAACACTGAAGCTTTCTTT.

V is TRBV2 and J is TRBJ2-5, with TRBD2 identical over 8 bases. Germline V lookup: CDR1 SNHLY, CDR2 FYNNEI. The CDR3 runs 14 residues. V trimming: 4 bases; J trimming: 6 bases; junction bases outside the gene matches: 7. CDR3 in amino acids: CASSGPGGGKTQYF. In nucleotides, the CDR3 is TGTGCCAGCAGTGGGCCGGGAGGGGGGAAGACCCAGTACTTC. The full variable domain, completed using reference TRBV2 and TRBJ2-5, is EPEVTQTPSHQVTQMGQEVILRCVPISNHLYFYWYRQILGQKVEFLVSFYNNEISEKSEIFDDQFSVERPDGSNFTLKIRSTKLEDSAMYFCASSGPGGGKTQYFGPGTRLLVL.

The chain joins TRBV5-1 to TRBJ1-2; TRBD1 might be the D (6 bases). Between the trimmed V and J ends, which lost 2 bases and 6 bases, there was a span of 17 bases. The germline V gene has CDR1 SGHRS and CDR2 YFSETQ. This CDR3 is built from 15 residues. The DNA for the CDR3 is TGCGCCAGCAGCTTACAAAAACAGGGTATACATGGCTACACCTTC. This gives the protein CASSLQKQGIHGYTF.

The genes are TRBV29-1 and TRBJ2-5; D may be TRBD1 (5 bases). V was cut by 4 bases and J by 2 bases, with 11 bases left in between. The CDR3 has 13 amino acids. Germline V gene lookup returns CDR1 SQVTM and CDR2 ANQGSEA. The CDR3 protein is CSVVQGLQETQYF. CDR3 nucleotides: TGCAGCGTTGTTCAGGGTCTACAAGAGACCCAGTACTTC.

The chain links TRBV19 to TRBJ2-1, with 8 bases fitting TRBD2. Germline-derived CDR1 and CDR2 are LNHDA and SQIVND (reference sequence). The junction had 3 bases not matched to a gene; V was cut back by 8 bases and J by 0 bases. The CDR3 runs 14 residues. This CDR3 is CASGSGSSYNEQFF. The CDR3 DNA follows: TGTGCCAGTGGGAGCGGGAGCTCCTACAATGAGCAGTTCTTC. Full variable domain (remainder filled in from reference TRBV19 and TRBJ2-1): DGGITQSPKYLFRKEGQNVTLSCEQNLNHDAMYWYRQDPGQGLRLIYYSQIVNDFQKGDIAEGYSVSREKKESFPLTVTSAQKNPTAFYLCASGSGSSYNEQFFGPGTRLTVL.

Note on this clone: The DNA is omitted, as the CDR3 cannot be located on it reliably, and the CDR3 follows TCRdb's listing. The chain links TRBV30 to TRBJ2-1; the table names TRBD2, a call not compared with the DNA. Inclusive of both ends, the CDR3 amounts to 13 amino acids. Germline V gene sequence: CDR1 GTSNPN, CDR2 SVGIG (reference sequence). CDR3 sequence reads: CAWSVPGVSVTVF.

V usage is TRBV7-6 and J usage is TRBJ1-1; no clear D. With 1 base removed from V and 4 bases from J, the gap between germline ends came to 10 bases. This CDR3 has 14 residues. Germline-derived CDR1 and CDR2 are SGHVS and FNYEAQ. DNA of the CDR3: TGTGCCAGCAGCTTAGGAGGTCCGCGCACTGAAGCTTTCTTT. Its protein is CASSLGGPRTEAFF.